This T cell receptor beta chain emerged from a study of cytomegalovirus exposure and HLA in healthy donors. Study-wide background: Earlier work reported 100 million to 130 million unique TCR beta sequences from 150 million to 200 million T cells.

The CDR3 length is 16 residues. The V gene lost 4 bases and the J gene lost 5 bases, with 21 bases spanning the gap. Germline values: CDR1 SGHNT, CDR2 YYREEE (reference sequence). The study ran its PCR with 60 Vbeta and 13 Jbeta primers. The table came from immunoSEQ multiplex PCR; TCRdb's copy has only in-frame clones and leaves some out. This table lists about 130,000 clones. This sequence joins TRBV5-4 and TRBJ2-5; possibly TRBD1 for D (6 bases). Sequencing was done on a sample of PBMCs. The sequence derives from a woman aged 40 to 50 in good health and CMV-seropositive. CDR3 loop: CASSQESSTRGETQYF. The CDR3 DNA follows: TGTGCCAGCAGCCAAGAATCGAGTACTAGGGGGGAGACCCAGTACTTC.